This T cell receptor beta chain was identified in a study of blood T cell repertoires in COVID-19. Assay: immunoSEQ multiplex PCR; the TCRdb copy retains only in-frame clones and omits some. The sample contains under 300,000 clones, approximately 85% of which appear only once. V lost 0 bases and J lost 0, with 8 bases in between. Germline CDR1 and CDR2: MNHEY and SVGEGT. The CDR3 is made up of 15 amino acids. The sequence came from a human donor in a cohort sampled during active COVID-19. Sample: peripheral blood. J is TRBJ1-1 and V is TRBV6-2 or TRBV6-3; a weak D match, TRBD1 (5 bases). The CDR3: CASSYSRQMNTEAFF. CDR3 nucleotide sequence: TGTGCCAGCAGTTACTCGAGACAGATGAACACTGAAGCTTTCTTT.